This T cell receptor beta chain emerged from a study of CXCR3-negative and CXCR3-positive naive CD8 T cells. Overall study findings and caveats: Against CXCR3-negative naive cells, CXCR3-positive naive cells showed more hydrophobic TRB CDR3s.

Libraries were UMI-labeled 5' RACE TRB cDNA. TCRdb derives one entry per CDR3 protein from the 5' RACE reads, leaving out DNA. This sample's table reports roughly 110,000 distinct CDR3 sequences. Notes on this clonotype: The antigen remains unidentified.

This CDR3 region has 12 residues. The germline CDR1 and CDR2 sequences are SQVTM and ANQGSEA. Sequenced input: naive CXCR3+ CD8+ T cells from blood. The subset here: CD45RO-CCR7+CD27+CD95- naive CD8+ T cells expressing CXCR3 (TNR3+). This TCR came from a human donor in good health. Some clones in this sample may be carry-over from other donors' samples. This chain joins TRBV29-1 and TRBJ1-1. CDR3 residues: CSVGLMNTEAFF.